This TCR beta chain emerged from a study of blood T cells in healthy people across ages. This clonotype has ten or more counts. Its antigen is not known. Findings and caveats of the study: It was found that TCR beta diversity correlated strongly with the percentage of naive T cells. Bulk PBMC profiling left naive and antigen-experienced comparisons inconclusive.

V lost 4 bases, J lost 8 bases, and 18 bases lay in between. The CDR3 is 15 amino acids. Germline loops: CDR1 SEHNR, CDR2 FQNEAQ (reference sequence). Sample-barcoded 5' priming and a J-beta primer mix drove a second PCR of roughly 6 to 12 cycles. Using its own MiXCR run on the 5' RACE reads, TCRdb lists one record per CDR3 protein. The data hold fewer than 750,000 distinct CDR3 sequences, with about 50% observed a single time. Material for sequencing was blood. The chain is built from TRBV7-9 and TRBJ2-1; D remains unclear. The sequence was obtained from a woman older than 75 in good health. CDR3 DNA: TGTGCCAGCAGCTCCCCCGATCTCGAAGGGCATGAGCAGTTCTTC. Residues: CASSSPDLEGHEQFF.